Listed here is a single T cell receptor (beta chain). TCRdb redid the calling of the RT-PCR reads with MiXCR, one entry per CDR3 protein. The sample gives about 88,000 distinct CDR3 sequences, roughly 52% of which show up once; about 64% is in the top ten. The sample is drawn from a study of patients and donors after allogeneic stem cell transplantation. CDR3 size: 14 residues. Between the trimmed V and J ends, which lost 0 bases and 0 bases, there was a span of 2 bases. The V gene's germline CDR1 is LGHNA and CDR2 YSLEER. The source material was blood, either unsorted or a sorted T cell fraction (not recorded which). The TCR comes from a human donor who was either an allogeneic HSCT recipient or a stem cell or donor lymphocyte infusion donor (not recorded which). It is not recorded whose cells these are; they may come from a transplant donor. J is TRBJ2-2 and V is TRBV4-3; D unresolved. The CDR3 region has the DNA TGCGCCAGCAGCCAAGAATCGAACACCGGGGAGCTGTTTTTT. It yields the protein CASSQESNTGELFF.